One sample yielded the 14 T cell receptor beta chains listed below, sequenced in a study of OX40 agonist ivuxolimab in advanced cancers. Sequencing was performed with immunoSEQ multiplex PCR; in TCRdb, only in-frame clones are kept and a portion is missing. The sample lists almost 50,000 clones, under 90% occurring once. Material: CD4+ or CD8+ T cells sorted from blood, obtained in a trial of the OX40 agonist ivuxolimab. Source of these receptors: an adult with an advanced solid tumor such as melanoma, head and neck, liver or kidney cancer.

The V gene is TRBV18, the J gene TRBJ2-3; 10 nucleotides line up with TRBD1. CDR3 size: 16 residues. Germline lookup yields CDR1 KGHSH and CDR2 LQKENI. The junction had 9 bases not matched to a gene; V was cut back by 5 bases and J by 4 bases. The CDR3 region has the DNA TGTGCCAGCTCAGGATTTTGGACAGGGGGGGCAGATACGCAGTATTTT. Residues: CASSGFWTGGADTQYF.

The chain uses TRBV28 and TRBJ2-7; D remains ambiguous. With 8 bases removed from V and 3 bases from J, the gap between germline ends came to 8 bases. The CDR3 extends over 11 amino acids. CDR1 and CDR2 (germline): MDHEN, SYDVKM. This CDR3 is CASEKFYEQYF. CDR3 DNA sequence: TGTGCCAGCGAGAAATTCTACGAGCAGTACTTC.

This clone was seen a few times. The chain uses TRBV10-2 and TRBJ1-5, with 9 bases aligning to TRBD1. The junction had 9 bases not matched to a gene; V was cut back by 8 bases and J by 1 base. Germline values: CDR1 WSHSY, CDR2 SAAADI. The CDR3 runs 16 residues. CDR3 region: CASRDRDLTSNQPQHF. DNA of the CDR3: TGCGCCAGCCGGGACAGGGACTTAACGAGCAATCAGCCCCAGCATTTT.

V gene TRBV6-5 combines with J gene TRBJ1-6, with no clear D. The ends were cut back, 0 bases at V and 0 bases at J, with 6 bases in the middle. The CDR3 spans 16 residues. CDR1 is MNHEY, CDR2 SVGAGI, per germline. The chain's CDR3 is CASSYSGSSYNSPLHF. CDR3 in DNA: TGTGCCAGCAGTTACTCTGGGAGCTCCTATAATTCACCCCTCCACTTT.

The chain employs TRBV2 and TRBJ2-3, with D maybe TRBD1 (6 bases). The CDR3 totals 16 residues. Germline CDR1 reads SNHLY; CDR2 reads FYNNEI. The germline V and J ends were trimmed by 4 bases and 2 bases, with 16 bases remaining between them. This CDR3 is CASSGGRRQATDTQYF. The CDR3, as DNA: TGTGCCAGCAGTGGGGGACGGAGACAGGCCACAGATACGCAGTATTTT.

The V and J genes are TRBV28 and TRBJ1-1, with D hard to call. Trimming cost V 5 bases and J 4 bases, with 14 bases left between them. This CDR3 spans 14 amino acids. Germline loops: CDR1 MDHEN, CDR2 SYDVKM. The CDR3 protein is CASSLPFRATEAFF. CDR3 DNA: TGTGCCAGCAGTCTGCCTTTTCGTGCCACTGAAGCTTTCTTT.

This chain links TRBV29-1 with TRBJ2-7; D gene uncertain. Deletions cut 2 bases from V and 1 base from J, with 3 bases between. Germline values: CDR1 SQVTM, CDR2 ANQGSEA. CDR3 size: 11 residues. Here the CDR3 reads CSVELSYEQYF. The CDR3 nucleotides read TGCAGCGTTGAACTGTCCTACGAGCAGTACTTC.

The chain couples TRBV5-5 to TRBJ1-3; D unclear. This CDR3 has 15 amino acids. Germline V gives CDR1 SGHKS, CDR2 YYEKEE (reference sequence). Trimming cost V 2 bases and J 0 bases, with 9 bases left between them. In DNA, the CDR3 is TGTGCCAGCAGCTTCTTGGTCAGCTCTGGAAACACCATATATTTT. It encodes CASSFLVSSGNTIYF.

This clone was observed a single time. V is TRBV7-3 and J is TRBJ2-1; 9 nucleotides align to TRBD2. CDR3 length: 15 residues. V shed 1 base, J shed 8 bases, and the junction held 6 bases outside the gene matches. Looked up from germline, CDR1 is SGHTA and CDR2 is FQGTGA. CDR3 sequence reads: CASSLNLQREDEQFF. As DNA, the CDR3 is TGTGCCAGCAGCTTAAACCTTCAGCGGGAGGATGAGCAGTTCTTC.

The CDR3 DNA reads TGTGCCACCAGCAGAAGCGGGGGGACAGGGTCCTACGAGCAGTACTTC. Amino acids: CATSRSGGTGSYEQYF. The rearrangement joins TRBV15 to TRBJ2-7; D assignment may be TRBD1 or TRBD2 (9 bases each). The V gene lost 2 bases and the J gene lost 1 base, with 15 bases spanning the gap. Germline CDR1 and CDR2: LNHNV and YYDKDF (reference sequence). This CDR3 region has 16 residues.

The chain has TRBV4-1 and TRBJ2-2; the D call may be TRBD1 or TRBD2 (5 bases each). Per the germline V gene, CDR1 is MGHRA and CDR2 is YSYEKL. Trimming removed 2 bases at V and 0 bases at J, with 10 bases between. This CDR3 region has 16 residues. CDR3 nucleotide sequence: TGCGCCAGCAGCCAACGCAGGGAGTCGAACACCGGGGAGCTGTTTTTT. It translates to CASSQRRESNTGELFF.

The V gene is TRBV27, the J gene TRBJ2-7; D remains ambiguous. V was clipped by 2 bases and J by 6 bases, with 8 bases between them. This CDR3 contains 12 residues. Germline lookup yields CDR1 MNHEY and CDR2 SMNVEV (reference sequence). This chain's CDR3 is CASSLNGGEQYF. The CDR3 DNA is TGTGCCAGCAGTTTAAATGGTGGCGAGCAGTACTTC.

The rearrangement links TRBV6-1 to TRBJ2-7, with a possible D match to TRBD1 (6 bases). Deletions cut 4 bases from V and 6 bases from J, with 22 bases between. The CDR3 totals 16 residues. Germline assignment: CDR1 MNHNS and CDR2 SASEGT. CDR3 sequence reads: CASSGPRNRAYIEQYF. As DNA, the CDR3 is TGTGCCAGCAGTGGACCCCGGAACAGGGCTTATATCGAGCAGTACTTC.

A word on this clone: Additional DNA sequences in this sample encode the identical CDR3. The V call is TRBV4-2, the J call TRBJ2-1, with D possibly matching TRBD2 (5 bases). Germline CDR1 reads LGHNA; CDR2 reads YNFKEQ. The CDR3 sequence is 15 residues long. Trimming pared 3 bases from V and 7 bases from J, leaving 16 bases between. The CDR3 loop reads CASSQLESDYNEQFF. Here the CDR3 DNA reads TGTGCCAGCAGCCAGCTCGAGAGCGACTATAATGAGCAGTTCTTC.